The rows below give T cell receptor beta chains drawn from one sample of a study of CD8 T cells in ankylosing spondylitis. TCRdb processed the 5' RACE reads anew with MiXCR; each CDR3 protein has one entry. The data contain about 140,000 distinct CDR3 sequences, more than 5.5% of them singletons. The sequenced sample was blood, either unsorted or a sorted T cell fraction (not recorded which). The receptors were gathered from a female donor with ankylosing spondylitis or in good health (not recorded which). The CDR3 runs from the conserved cysteine through the conserved F or W. The D gene is left open where the match is weak. Not all rows give a size; the values are once, few, many and, for expanded clones, a class.

>many|TRBD2|TRBJ2-3|TRBV12-3/TRBV12-4
TGTGCCAGCAGCCGTGGGACTAGCGGGGGGGCGTTGGCAGATACGCAGTATTTT
CASSRGTSGGALADTQYF
>many|NA|TRBJ2-3|TRBV9
TGTGCCAGCAGCGTAATCGCTAGTTTGATTCCAGATACGCAGTATTTT
CASSVIASLIPDTQYF
>many|NA|TRBJ1-3|TRBV20-1
TGCAGTGCTAGTCCCCCCGGGCAGAGCTCTGGAAACACCATATATTTT
CSASPPGQSSGNTIYF
>many|NA|TRBJ1-5|TRBV20-1
TGCAGTGCTAGTTCCGGGGGGAATCAGCCCCAGCATTTT
CSASSGGNQPQHF
>many|TRBD2|TRBJ2-3|TRBV6-1
TGTGCCAGCAGTGAATTAGCGGGGGGTAGCACAGATACGCAGTATTTT
CASSELAGGSTDTQYF
>many|NA|TRBJ1-1|TRBV12-3/TRBV12-4
TGTGCCAGCAGCCCCAGGAACACTGAAGCTTTCTTT
CASSPRNTEAFF
>many|NA|TRBJ2-5|TRBV3-1
TGTGCCAGCAGCCTTCGGGGTCAAGAGACCCAGTACTTC
CASSLRGQETQYF
>many|NA|TRBJ2-7|TRBV6-1
TGTGCCAGCAGTGAATTGGTCACTAAAGGCGAGCAGTACTTC
CASSELVTKGEQYF
>many|NA|TRBJ1-6|TRBV4-2
TGTGCCAGCAGCCAGAAGGACAGCTCCTATAATTCACCCCTCCACTTT
CASSQKDSSYNSPLHF
>many|NA|TRBJ1-1|TRBV7-2
TGTGCCAGCAGCCCAGGGCCCGAGAAAACTGAAGCTTTCTTT
CASSPGPEKTEAFF
>NA|NA|TRBJ2-7|TRBV7-2
TGTGCCAGCAGCTTTCCGACTAGAGGGGGTTACGAGCAGTACTTC
CASSFPTRGGYEQYF
>many|NA|TRBJ2-3|TRBV5-1
TGCGCCAGCAGCTTTGGCGGGGGCCTAAGCACAGATACGCAGTATTTT
CASSFGGGLSTDTQYF
>NA|NA|TRBJ1-1|TRBV19
TGTGCCAGTAGTATAGATCGGGATGAAGCTTTCTTT
CASSIDRDEAFF
>many|NA|TRBJ1-1|TRBV5-1
TGCGCCAGCAGCTTGGTCCCGGGGTCGGACACTGAAGCTTTCTTT
CASSLVPGSDTEAFF
>once|NA|TRBJ1-1|TRBV23-1
TGCACCAGCAGTCTAATGGACACTGAAGCTTTCTTT
CTSSLMDTEAFF
>many|TRBD1|TRBJ1-3|TRBV6-5
TGTGCCAGCAGTTACCCTCAGGGGGCCGTTGGAAACACCATATATTTT
CASSYPQGAVGNTIYF
>many|NA|TRBJ1-5|TRBV13
TGTGCCAGCAGCCTCGGGAGGATTCAGCCCCAGCATTTT
CASSLGRIQPQHF
>many|TRBD1|TRBJ1-5|TRBV5-1
TGCGCCAGCAGCTTGAACCCGGGACAGGGGGATCAGCCCCAGCATTTT
CASSLNPGQGDQPQHF
>many|NA|TRBJ2-3|TRBV6-1
TGTGCCAGCAGGGACGTTAGCACAGATACGCAGTATTTT
CASRDVSTDTQYF
>many|NA|TRBJ1-5|TRBV20-1
TGCAGTGCTAGACCAAAGCGGGGGATGGGCAATCAGCCCCAGCATTTT
CSARPKRGMGNQPQHF
>NA|NA|TRBJ2-6|TRBV7-3
TGTGCCAGCAGCTTAACTAAGGGTCTCGGCTCTGGGGCCAACGTCCTGACTTTC
CASSLTKGLGSGANVLTF
>many|TRBD1|TRBJ1-5|TRBV6-1
TGTGCCAGCAGTCCAGGGGGCGTTGGACAGCCCCAGCATTTT
CASSPGGVGQPQHF
>many|NA|TRBJ1-6|TRBV11-2
TGTGCCAGCAGCTTAGTTCCCGGTACCGGCAGAAGCTCCTATAATTCACCCCTCCACTTT
CASSLVPGTGRSSYNSPLHF
>NA|NA|TRBJ1-5|TRBV7-2
TGTGCCAGCAGCGAAACGACAGGGCCCCAGCATTTT
CASSETTGPQHF
>few|NA|TRBJ2-2|TRBV14
TGTGCCAGCAGCCTCCTAGTTGGATCCGGGGAGCTGTTTTTT
CASSLLVGSGELFF
>NA|TRBD1|TRBJ1-4|TRBV18
TGTGCCAGCTCACTTCGTACGGGACAGGGTGACGAAAAACTGTTTTTT
CASSLRTGQGDEKLFF
>many|TRBD1|TRBJ2-1|TRBV3-1
TGTGCCAGCAGCCCCGATTTGGCCAGGGGGACTGAGCAGTTCTTC
CASSPDLARGTEQFF
>many|NA|TRBJ2-5|TRBV12-3/TRBV12-4
TGTGCCAGCAGTTTTGTCGGCAGGCCCATGTCCCAGTACTTC
CASSFVGRPMSQYF
>many|TRBD2|TRBJ2-5|TRBV4-2
TGTGCCAGCAGCCAAGAGTCGGGGGGGGGCCAAGAGACCCAGTACTTC
CASSQESGGGQETQYF
>many|NA|TRBJ1-1|TRBV5-1
TGCGCCAGCAGCTTGGCGGGGGGAAGAGAGACTGAAGCTTTCTTT
CASSLAGGRETEAFF
>many|NA|TRBJ2-7|TRBV3-1
TGTGCCAGCAGCCCATTAAGGTCGGGCGAGCAGTACTTC
CASSPLRSGEQYF
>many|TRBD1|TRBJ2-7|TRBV5-1
TGCGCCAGCAGCTTGGGGACAGGGGGCCTTCACGAGCAGTACTTC
CASSLGTGGLHEQYF
>NA|TRBD2|TRBJ2-1|TRBV5-4
TGTGCCAGCAGCTGGGGGACTAGCGGTCTTTACAATGAGCAGTTCTTC
CASSWGTSGLYNEQFF
>many|NA|TRBJ2-1|TRBV5-1
TGCGCCAGCAGCTTTGGGGGTGAGCAGTTCTTC
CASSFGGEQFF
>many|NA|TRBJ2-1|TRBV30
TGTGCCTGGAGTGTTCTGGGTAATGAGCAGTTCTTC
CAWSVLGNEQFF
>many|NA|TRBJ2-1|TRBV7-8
TGTGCCAGCAGCTTAGGTGTGAATGAGCAGTTCTTC
CASSLGVNEQFF
>many|TRBD1|TRBJ1-5|TRBV18
TGTGCCAGCTCACCCGGGACAGGGGGCGTTGGCAATCAGCCCCAGCATTTT
CASSPGTGGVGNQPQHF
>many|TRBD1|TRBJ1-2|TRBV9
TGTGCCAGCAGCGCGGACAGGGCTTATGGCTACACCTTC
CASSADRAYGYTF
>many|NA|TRBJ1-2|TRBV12-3/TRBV12-4
TGTGCCAGCAGTTCCTCGGGACATTTGGCTGGCTACACCTTC
CASSSSGHLAGYTF
>many|NA|TRBJ1-3|TRBV11-2
TGTGCCAGCAGCTTAGTAACAGGGAGTGGCACCATATATTTT
CASSLVTGSGTIYF
>many|NA|TRBJ1-6|TRBV18
TGTGCCAGCTCACCACAAAGATTTGGCGATTCACCCCTCCACTTT
CASSPQRFGDSPLHF
>many|TRBD1|TRBJ1-2|TRBV5-1
TGCGCCAGCAGCGCAACCGGGACAGGGAACGATGGCTACACCTTC
CASSATGTGNDGYTF
>many|NA|TRBJ1-1|TRBV11-1
TGTGCCAGCAGCGCGGTGTCGAACACTGAAGCTTTCTTT
CASSAVSNTEAFF
>many|NA|TRBJ2-1|TRBV14
TGTGCCAGCAGCCAAGGTTACGAGCAGTTCTTC
CASSQGYEQFF
>NA|TRBD1|TRBJ1-2|TRBV7-2
TGTGCCAGCAGCGCAGGGGGCTACTATGGCTACACCTTC
CASSAGGYYGYTF
>many|NA|TRBJ2-3|TRBV12-3/TRBV12-4
TGTGCCAGCAGTTCCGCAGGGAGACCAGATACGCAGTATTTT
CASSSAGRPDTQYF
>many|NA|TRBJ2-7|TRBV20-1
TGCAGTGCTACTAACAGGGTGTACGAGCAGTACTTC
CSATNRVYEQYF
>many|NA|TRBJ1-1|TRBV7-2
TGTGCCAGCAGCCCTAGGGGCGGGTACACTGAAGCTTTCTTT
CASSPRGGYTEAFF